Given below is one T cell receptor beta chain in context. No antigen is known for it. Expressed TCRB transcripts were sequenced, since all the RNA that had been isolated was reverse transcribed. Clones were sequenced by immunoSEQ multiplex PCR, and TCRdb holds only the in-frame ones, with some missing. This table holds 350,000 to 400,000 clones, about 15% found once. These data belong to a study of beta chain features in type 1 diabetes. General study results and limits: Cells expressing TCR highly could be over-represented by cDNA sequencing.

Germline V gene data show CDR1 as SQVTM and CDR2 as ANQGSEA. With 6 bases clipped from V and 5 bases from J, the junction kept 7 bases outside the gene matches. The CDR3 runs 13 residues. Input material: naive CD4+ T cells from blood. The chain uses TRBV29-1 and TRBJ2-5; 9 nucleotides match TRBD1. This TCR derives from a woman younger than 35 in good health. The DNA for the CDR3 is TGCAGCGTCCTACAGGGGGCGGAGGAGACCCAGTACTTC. Translation gives CSVLQGAEETQYF.